Listed here are 16 T cell receptor beta chains from one sample, sequenced in a study of shared clonotypes between healthy human individuals. Assay used: immunoSEQ multiplex PCR; TCRdb lists only in-frame clones, some missing. The table has 800,000 or so clones, about 96% seen once. It was CD45RO-negative cells, positively selected for CCR7, that made up naive CD8 cells, with terminally differentiated effector memory CD45RA+ cells excluded. Sequencing was carried out using naive CD8+ T cells sorted from blood. These receptors all come from a man younger than 40 in good health.

This clone was detected only once. The rearrangement links TRBV30 to TRBJ2-3; TRBD2 matches 8 bases. The V gene end was trimmed by 4 bases and the J gene end by 9 bases; junction bases not matched to a gene: 9. Germline V CDR1 and CDR2: GTSNPN, SVGIG (reference sequence). The CDR3 totals 13 residues. CDR3 region: CAWTLAGPGTQYF. The CDR3 region has the DNA TGTGCCTGGACCCTAGCGGGTCCAGGGACGCAGTATTTT.

J is TRBJ2-7 and V is TRBV13; D may match TRBD1 or TRBD2 (5 bases each). Looked up from germline, CDR1 is PRHDT and CDR2 is FYEKMQ (reference sequence). V gave up 5 bases and J gave up 2 bases, with 19 bases separating them. The CDR3 spans 16 residues. The CDR3: CASSPEAGTQTYEQYF. The CDR3 nucleotides are TGTGCCAGCAGCCCAGAAGCCGGGACGCAAACCTACGAGCAGTACTTC.

The V call is TRBV5-6, the J call TRBJ1-1; 7 bases align to TRBD1. The CDR3 extends over 13 amino acids. Germline V gene data show CDR1 as SGHDT and CDR2 as YYEEEE. With 1 base clipped from V and 7 bases from J, the junction kept 4 bases outside the gene matches. CDR3 sequence: CASSLTGTDEAFF. The DNA of the CDR3 is TGTGCCAGCAGCTTGACCGGGACAGATGAAGCTTTCTTT.

This rearrangement joins TRBV4-3 to TRBJ2-1, with TRBD2 identical over 8 bases. The ends lost 3 bases at V and 10 bases at J; junction bases unmatched: 8. This CDR3 spans 14 amino acids. Germline V gene data show CDR1 as LGHNA and CDR2 as YSLEER. The CDR3 reads CASSQTGLVFEQFF. As DNA, the CDR3 is TGCGCCAGCAGCCAGACGGGACTAGTTTTCGAGCAGTTCTTC.

The rearrangement links TRBV2 to TRBJ2-7, with D tentatively TRBD1 (5 bases). The CDR3 runs to 15 residues. V lost 6 bases and J lost 0, with 15 bases in between. Germline-derived CDR1 and CDR2 are SNHLY and FYNNEI. The DNA of the CDR3 is TGTGCCAGCAGACACAGGCCCCTCAGCTCCTACGAGCAGTACTTC. It specifies CASRHRPLSSYEQYF. The entire variable domain, with the rest obtained from reference TRBV2 and TRBJ2-7, is as follows: EPEVTQTPSHQVTQMGQEVILRCVPISNHLYFYWYRQILGQKVEFLVSFYNNEISEKSEIFDDQFSVERPDGSNFTLKIRSTKLEDSAMYFCASRHRPLSSYEQYFGPGTRLTVT.

The chain is built from TRBV11-2 and TRBJ2-5, with D possibly matching TRBD2 (6 bases). V lost 1 base, J lost 5 bases, and 11 bases lay in between. Germline assignment: CDR1 SGHAT and CDR2 FQNNGV. This CDR3 is built from 14 residues. The CDR3 here is CASSLGRGEETQYF. The CDR3 DNA reads TGTGCCAGCAGCTTAGGTCGCGGGGAGGAGACCCAGTACTTC.

The J gene is TRBJ2-1, the V gene TRBV14; TRBD2 matches at 12 bases. The CDR3 loop spans 17 amino acids. CDR1 is SGHDN and CDR2 is FVKESK in the germline V gene. Trimming took 4 bases from V and 8 from J; bases not matched to a gene: 12. The CDR3 loop is CASSPPKTSGSGDEQFF. The CDR3, as DNA: TGTGCCAGCAGCCCCCCCAAGACTAGCGGGAGCGGGGATGAGCAGTTCTTC.

The chain combines TRBV29-1 with TRBJ2-7; D might be TRBD1 (6 bases). The CDR3 length is 13 residues. Looked up from germline, CDR1 is SQVTM and CDR2 is ANQGSEA. V lost 4 bases, J lost 1 base, and 11 bases lay in between. The CDR3 region is CSVAEQGSYEQYF. The CDR3 nucleotides are TGCAGCGTTGCCGAACAGGGATCCTACGAGCAGTACTTC.

This clone was counted a single time. The chain recombines TRBV28 with TRBJ2-7; 11 bases match TRBD1. V gave up 1 base and J gave up 2 bases; unmatched junction bases: 4. Germline V gene sequence: CDR1 MDHEN, CDR2 SYDVKM. CDR3 length equals 16 residues. This CDR3 reads CASSLFVGQGAYEQYF. CDR3 bases: TGTGCCAGCAGTTTATTTGTGGGACAGGGGGCCTACGAGCAGTACTTC.

This clone was seen only once. The V call is TRBV5-1, the J call TRBJ2-7; 7 bases match TRBD1. This CDR3 is 14 amino acids long. V lost 0 bases, J lost 2 bases, and 2 bases stayed unmatched. From germline, CDR1 is SGHRS and CDR2 YFSETQ. CDR3 amino acids: CASSLGGTAYEQYF. The DNA of the CDR3 is TGCGCCAGCAGCTTGGGGGGGACAGCCTACGAGCAGTACTTC.

This clone has a single count. The chain employs TRBV15 and TRBJ2-5; TRBD2 aligns across 8 bases. Germline loops: CDR1 LNHNV, CDR2 YYDKDF (reference sequence). The CDR3 covers 15 residues. The V gene end was trimmed by 5 bases and the J gene end by 5 bases; junction bases not matched to a gene: 10. CDR3 nucleotides: TGTGCCACCAGCGAACAAGCGGGAGTGTGGGAGACCCAGTACTTC. It encodes CATSEQAGVWETQYF.

This clone has only one observation. V is TRBV7-6 and J is TRBJ2-3; D ambiguous. Germline V gives CDR1 SGHVS, CDR2 FNYEAQ. The CDR3 is made up of 17 amino acids. Trimming took off 4 bases at V and 2 bases at J, with 19 bases between the two ends. CDR3 sequence reads: CASSSGPRLEYTDTQYF. The CDR3 nucleotides are TGTGCCAGCAGCTCCGGGCCACGACTGGAATACACAGATACGCAGTATTTT. The variable domain in full, with the rest retrieved from reference TRBV7-6 and TRBJ2-3, is GAGVSQSPRYKVTKRGQDVALRCDPISGHVSLYWYRQALGQGPEFLTYFNYEAQQDKSGLPNDRFSAERPEGSISTLTIQRTEQRDSAMYRCASSSGPRLEYTDTQYFGPGTRLTVL.

This clone was observed a single time. The chain is built from TRBV5-6 and TRBJ1-1; D remains unclear. Trimming took off 0 bases at V and 4 bases at J, with 19 bases between the two ends. In germline, CDR1 is SGHDT, CDR2 YYEEEE. CDR3 length: 17 amino acids. CDR3 residues: CASSLAGSGSMSTEAFF. The CDR3 coding sequence is TGTGCCAGCAGCTTGGCGGGATCCGGATCAATGAGCACTGAAGCTTTCTTT.

The V call is TRBV15, the J call TRBJ2-1, with TRBD2 matching 13 bases. J lost 6 bases, V lost 9 bases, and 2 bases had no gene match. This CDR3 region has 13 residues. Germline V CDR1 and CDR2: LNHNV, YYDKDF (reference sequence). DNA for the CDR3: TGTGCCACTCGGACTAGCGGGAGCAATGAGCAGTTCTTC. Translated: CATRTSGSNEQFF.

This chain uses TRBV27 with TRBJ2-7; D remains ambiguous. This CDR3 has 13 residues. Germline assignment: CDR1 MNHEY and CDR2 SMNVEV (reference sequence). The V and J ends lost 5 bases and 2 bases respectively, with 10 bases between them. The CDR3 DNA reads as TGTGCCAGCAGTCCGGTCTCAACCTACGAGCAGTACTTC. It codes for CASSPVSTYEQYF.

The chain is built from TRBV29-1 and TRBJ2-1; possibly TRBD2 for D (6 bases). The CDR3 runs to 11 residues. Germline CDR1 reads SQVTM; CDR2 reads ANQGSEA. Trimming left V 4 bases short and J 10 bases short, with 11 bases between. The CDR3 region has the DNA TGCAGCGTTGGTACTAGCCCCGAGCAGTTCTTC. Amino acids: CSVGTSPEQFF.